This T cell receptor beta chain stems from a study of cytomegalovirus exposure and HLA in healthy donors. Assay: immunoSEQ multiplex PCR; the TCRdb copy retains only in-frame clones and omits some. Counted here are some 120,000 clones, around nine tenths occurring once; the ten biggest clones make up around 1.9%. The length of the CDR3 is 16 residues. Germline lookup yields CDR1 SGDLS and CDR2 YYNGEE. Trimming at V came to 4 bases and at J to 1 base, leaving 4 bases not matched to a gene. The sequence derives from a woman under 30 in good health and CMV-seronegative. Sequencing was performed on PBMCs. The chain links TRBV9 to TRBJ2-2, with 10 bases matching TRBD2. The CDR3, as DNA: TGTGCCAGCAGCCCAGGACTAGCGGTGAACACCGGGGAGCTGTTTTTT. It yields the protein CASSPGLAVNTGELFF.